This T cell receptor beta chain originates from a study of blood T cell repertoires in COVID-19. Looking at the study overall: COVID-19 samples collected from the United States, Italy and Spain covered acute and convalescent phases.

This CDR3 is 12 amino acids long. V was trimmed by 1 base and J by 6 bases, leaving 7 bases between them. Germline CDR1 is LGHDT and CDR2 is YNNKEL (reference sequence). Authors' processing steps: How many nucleated cells were present was estimated from reference gene primer amplification. Only in-frame clones appear in the TCRdb table, and some are missing; sequencing was by immunoSEQ multiplex PCR. V and J calls and clone size follow that table, whereas D and trimming were derived from the DNA. The sample comprises roughly 38,000 clones, approximately 90% of which are singletons, and approximately 2.3% rests with the top ten.

Sample: peripheral blood. The source of this sequence is a man in his fifties with active COVID-19. The V and J genes are TRBV3-1 (or the pseudogene TRBV3-2) and TRBJ2-7; possible D gene TRBD2, 6 bases. The CDR3 DNA reads as TGTGCCAGCAGCCAAGGGGGAGGCGAGCAGTACTTC. Residues: CASSQGGGEQYF.